The 31 T cell receptor beta chains given below trace back to one sample, sequenced in a study of blood T cell repertoires in COVID-19. Libraries were prepared by immunoSEQ multiplex PCR; TCRdb keeps only in-frame clonotypes and omits some of them. The sample lists about 110,000 clones, 81% occurring once. Material for sequencing was peripheral blood. Receptors originate from a man aged 50 or older with acute or convalescent COVID-19.

V and J are TRBV9 and TRBJ2-1; 9 bases fit TRBD2. This CDR3 region has 15 residues. The V segment lost 3 bases and the J segment 4 bases; nucleotides outside the gene matches: 5. The germline CDR1 and CDR2 sequences are SGDLS and YYNGEE. The CDR3 spells CASSATSGPYNEQFF. The DNA of the CDR3 is TGTGCCAGCAGCGCGACTAGCGGACCTTACAATGAGCAGTTCTTC.

The chain joins TRBV9 to TRBJ1-6, with D perhaps matching TRBD1 (6 bases). Trimming removed 4 bases from V and 10 bases from J, with 15 bases in between. The germline V gene encodes CDR1 SGDLS and CDR2 YYNGEE. The CDR3 extends over 14 amino acids. CDR3 protein: CASSPRGGRSPLHF. Written as DNA, the CDR3 is TGTGCCAGCAGCCCGAGGGGGGGGAGATCACCCCTCCACTTT.

In DNA form, the CDR3 reads TGTGCCAGCAGCTTTGATAGCGGGGGGAGGTACACCGGGGAGCTGTTTTTT. This gives the protein CASSFDSGGRYTGELFF. This sequence joins TRBV5-4 and TRBJ2-2; 10 nucleotides match TRBD2. Germline-derived CDR1 and CDR2 are SGHNT and YYREEE (reference sequence). V shed 2 bases, J shed 3 bases, and the junction held 7 bases outside the gene matches. The CDR3 extends over 17 amino acids.

The V call is TRBV19, the J call TRBJ2-3; 11 bases align to TRBD1. V gave up 6 bases and J gave up 6 bases; unmatched junction bases: 8. The CDR3 extends over 15 amino acids. The germline V gene has CDR1 LNHDA and CDR2 SQIVND (reference sequence). The CDR3 protein is CASSPGQGATDTQYF. CDR3 nucleotides: TGTGCCAGTAGCCCCGGACAGGGGGCAACGGATACGCAGTATTTT.

V gene TRBV7-3 combines with J gene TRBJ2-1; TRBD2 aligns across 10 bases. CDR1 and CDR2 (germline): SGHTA, FQGTGA. The CDR3 contains 18 residues. V lost 2 bases to trimming and J lost 6 bases; unmatched junction nucleotides: 13. The CDR3 DNA is TGTGCCAGCAGCTTATTCCCCTCGAGCGGGGGGGCCCCCAATGAGCAGTTCTTC. This encodes CASSLFPSSGGAPNEQFF.

The CDR3, as DNA: TGTGCCAGCAGCGCTTATGGACAGGGGGCTCTGTATAATTCACCCCTCCACTTT. This translates into CASSAYGQGALYNSPLHF. The chain couples TRBV11-2 to TRBJ1-6; 11 positions match TRBD1. J was trimmed by 4 bases and V by 5 bases; bases with no gene match: 10. Germline CDR1 SGHAT, CDR2 FQNNGV. This CDR3 contains 18 residues. Full variable domain (outside the CDR3, taken from reference TRBV11-2 and TRBJ1-6): EAGVAQSPRYKIIEKRQSVAFWCNPISGHATLYWYQQILGQGPKLLIQFQNNGVVDDSQLPKDRFSAERLKGVDSTLKIQPAKLEDSAVYLCASSAYGQGALYNSPLHFGNGTRLTVT.

This clone was observed once. This chain connects TRBV25-1 to TRBJ1-3; no clear D gene. CDR1 MGHDK and CDR2 SYGVNS come from the germline V gene. Trimming stripped 4 bases from V and 0 bases from J, with 10 bases between. This CDR3 is built from 15 residues. CDR3 in amino acids: CASSAGTHSGNTIYF. The CDR3, as DNA: TGTGCCAGCAGTGCGGGAACCCACTCTGGAAACACCATATATTTT.

This rearrangement joins TRBV9 to TRBJ2-2; TRBD2 agrees at 12 bases. The CDR3 runs 20 residues. Trimming took 4 bases from V and 3 from J; bases not matched to a gene: 16. CDR1 and CDR2 (germline): SGDLS, YYNGEE. In DNA, the CDR3 is TGTGCCAGCAGCCAAGGTAGGGCTAGCGGGGGGGCCACGGACACCGGGGAGCTGTTTTTT. Protein product: CASSQGRASGGATDTGELFF.

This clone was recorded a few times. This chain uses TRBV3-1 (or the pseudogene TRBV3-2) with TRBJ2-7; D gene ambiguous. The CDR3 covers 13 residues. Trimming shortened V by 1 base and J by 9 bases, and 13 bases separated the two germline ends. Per the germline V gene, CDR1 is LGHDT and CDR2 is YNNKEL (reference sequence). For the CDR3, the DNA is TGTGCCAGCAGCCAAGTTGTAGCAATCGGGCAGTACTTC. Encoded protein: CASSQVVAIGQYF.

The chain couples TRBV5-1 to TRBJ1-6; D remains unclear. This CDR3 spans 16 amino acids. The V end was cut by 0 bases, the J end by 6 bases, with 13 bases between. The germline CDR1 and CDR2 sequences are SGHRS and YFSETQ. CDR3: CASSLGHTSINSPLHF. For the CDR3, the DNA is TGCGCCAGCAGCTTGGGACACACTTCTATTAATTCACCCCTCCACTTT. Supplemented by reference TRBV5-1 and TRBJ1-6, the full variable domain reads KAGVTQTPRYLIKTRGQQVTLSCSPISGHRSVSWYQQTPGQGLQFLFEYFSETQRNKGNFPGRFSGRQFSNSRSEMNVSTLELGDSALYLCASSLGHTSINSPLHFGNGTRLTVT.

The chain couples TRBV7-9 to TRBJ2-2; maybe TRBD2 (6 bases). V lost 5 bases and J 0 bases, leaving 13 bases between the germline ends. The CDR3 is 16 amino acids. Germline loops: CDR1 SEHNR, CDR2 FQNEAQ (reference sequence). CDR3 bases: TGTGCCAGCAGCCCAGGTGGGGGGACGAACACCGGGGAGCTGTTTTTT. It specifies CASSPGGGTNTGELFF.

J is TRBJ2-3 and V is TRBV2, with 8 bases identical to TRBD2. Germline V gene data show CDR1 as SNHLY and CDR2 as FYNNEI. With 8 bases clipped from V and 0 bases from J, the junction kept 13 bases outside the gene matches. The CDR3 has 17 residues. Written as DNA, the CDR3 is TGTGCCAGCCGATGGATAGCGGGACGTGGGAGCACAGATACGCAGTATTTT. It specifies CASRWIAGRGSTDTQYF.

This chain joins TRBV19 and TRBJ2-3; 7 bases agree with TRBD1. Germline V gene sequence: CDR1 LNHDA, CDR2 SQIVND (reference sequence). J lost 6 bases, V lost 8 bases, and 8 bases had no gene match. This CDR3 has 13 amino acids. The CDR3 reads CASATGTVDTQYF. The CDR3 DNA follows: TGTGCCAGTGCCACCGGGACAGTTGATACGCAGTATTTT.

The chain employs TRBV11-2 and TRBJ1-6, with D unclear. The CDR3 loop spans 15 amino acids. Germline CDR1 reads SGHAT; CDR2 reads FQNNGV. V lost 5 bases to trimming and J lost 2 bases, with 10 bases between them. The CDR3 nucleotides are TGTGCCAGCAGCCCCGGAGGGACCTATAATTCACCCCTCCACTTT. It specifies CASSPGGTYNSPLHF.

This chain uses TRBV3-1 (or the pseudogene TRBV3-2) with TRBJ1-4; D ambiguous. With 7 bases removed from V and 3 bases from J, the gap between germline ends came to 9 bases. CDR3 length: 13 amino acids. Germline V gene sequence: CDR1 LGHDT, CDR2 YNNKEL (reference sequence). CDR3 sequence reads: CASMASANEKLFF. The CDR3 nucleotides read TGTGCCAGCATGGCCAGCGCTAATGAAAAACTGTTTTTT.

The chain recombines TRBV11-3 with TRBJ2-3; tentatively, D is TRBD1 (5 bases). Trimming pared 5 bases from V and 4 bases from J, leaving 13 bases between. Looked up from germline, CDR1 is SGHNT and CDR2 is YENEEA. The CDR3 has 14 amino acids. The DNA for the CDR3 is TGTGCCAGCAGCAAACAGGCCGGTTCAGATACGCAGTATTTT. Its protein product is CASSKQAGSDTQYF. Drawing the rest from reference TRBV11-3 and TRBJ2-3, the complete variable domain is EAGVVQSPRYKIIEKKQPVAFWCNPISGHNTLYWYLQNLGQGPELLIRYENEEAVDDSQLPKDRFSAERLKGVDSTLKIQPAELGDSAVYLCASSKQAGSDTQYFGPGTRLTVL.

The chain uses TRBV6-1 and TRBJ1-2; no definite D call. The germline V gene has CDR1 MNHNS and CDR2 SASEGT. The V and J ends lost 1 base and 4 bases respectively, with 13 bases between them. The CDR3 covers 15 residues. The CDR3 region has the DNA TGTGCCAGCAGTGAAGGGCAGGCCACATTCTATGGCTACACCTTC. This sequence encodes CASSEGQATFYGYTF.

This chain links TRBV7-3 with TRBJ1-1; D is ambiguous. Looked up from germline, CDR1 is SGHTA and CDR2 is FQGTGA. The germline V and J ends were trimmed by 1 base and 5 bases, with 17 bases remaining between them. CDR3 length: 16 residues. CDR3 residues: CASSLNAPPEETEAFF. The CDR3 DNA is TGTGCCAGCAGCTTAAACGCACCTCCGGAGGAGACTGAAGCTTTCTTT.

This sequence joins TRBV5-6 and TRBJ2-2; no clear D. Germline CDR1 is SGHDT and CDR2 is YYEEEE. This CDR3 is built from 15 residues. Deletions cut 4 bases from V and 0 bases from J, with 10 bases between. Here the CDR3 reads CASSALGANTGELFF. The CDR3 DNA sequence: TGTGCCAGCAGCGCCCTAGGCGCGAACACCGGGGAGCTGTTTTTT.

This chain connects TRBV28 to TRBJ2-2; TRBD2 matches at 15 bases. Losses at the gene ends were 7 bases for V and 6 bases for J; bases not matched to a gene: 3. The germline V gene has CDR1 MDHEN and CDR2 SYDVKM. CDR3 size: 15 residues. The CDR3 nucleotides are TGTGCCAGCACCCGGACTAGCGGGGGGGCCGGGGAGCTGTTTTTT. This sequence encodes CASTRTSGGAGELFF.

This clone was counted a few times. The gene calls are TRBV7-3 and TRBJ1-3; TRBD1 matches 8 bases. The junction had 4 bases not matched to a gene; V was cut back by 2 bases and J by 4 bases. CDR3 size: 15 residues. Germline CDR1 and CDR2: SGHTA and FQGTGA. The CDR3 sequence is CASSLQGADGNTIYF. CDR3 bases: TGTGCCAGCAGCTTACAGGGGGCGGACGGAAACACCATATATTTT.

In this sample, this clone turned up once. The gene calls are TRBV6-5 and TRBJ2-7; TRBD2 aligns across 7 bases. Germline loops: CDR1 MNHEY, CDR2 SVGAGI. This CDR3 is 11 amino acids long. Trimming took 6 bases from V and 8 from J; bases not matched to a gene: 4. This CDR3 reads CASRGTTKQYF. CDR3 sequence (DNA): TGTGCCAGCAGGGGGACTACTAAGCAGTACTTC.

This clone appeared once. V and J are TRBV2 and TRBJ1-2, with 12 nucleotides matching TRBD1. V lost 4 bases to trimming and J lost 8 bases; unmatched junction nucleotides: 8. The V gene's germline CDR1 is SNHLY and CDR2 FYNNEI. This CDR3 comprises 15 residues. This CDR3 is CASSVTGQGARGYTF. The CDR3 bases are TGTGCCAGCAGTGTGACGGGACAGGGGGCAAGGGGCTACACCTTC.

The table lists this clone with a count of one. The chain carries TRBV5-1 and TRBJ1-3; the D gene is possibly TRBD1 (5 bases). Germline CDR1 and CDR2: SGHRS and YFSETQ. The germline V and J ends were trimmed by 7 bases and 1 base, with 6 bases remaining between them. This CDR3 region has 12 residues. This chain's CDR3 is CASAGSGNTIYF. The CDR3 bases are TGCGCCAGCGCAGGGTCTGGAAACACCATATATTTT. Complete variable domain (other parts from reference TRBV5-1 and TRBJ1-3): KAGVTQTPRYLIKTRGQQVTLSCSPISGHRSVSWYQQTPGQGLQFLFEYFSETQRNKGNFPGRFSGRQFSNSRSEMNVSTLELGDSALYLCASAGSGNTIYFGEGSWLTVV.

The chain combines TRBV6-5 with TRBJ2-1; D is undetermined. The CDR3 is made up of 14 amino acids. With 0 bases removed from V and 0 bases from J, the gap between germline ends came to 3 bases. The germline V gene encodes CDR1 MNHEY and CDR2 SVGAGI. The CDR3 DNA is TGTGCCAGCAGTTACTCTAGCTCCTACAATGAGCAGTTCTTC. Its protein product is CASSYSSSYNEQFF.

The chain recombines TRBV19 with TRBJ1-3, with 7 positions matching TRBD1. Trimming cost V 7 bases and J 8 bases; bases outside gene matches: 17. Germline CDR1 is LNHDA and CDR2 is SQIVND (reference sequence). The CDR3 sequence is 16 residues long. CDR3 region: CASKKTERTGGDTIYF. CDR3 coding DNA: TGTGCCAGTAAGAAAACCGAGAGGACAGGCGGAGACACCATATATTTT. Filled out from reference TRBV19 and TRBJ1-3, the complete variable domain reads DGGITQSPKYLFRKEGQNVTLSCEQNLNHDAMYWYRQDPGQGLRLIYYSQIVNDFQKGDIAEGYSVSREKKESFPLTVTSAQKNPTAFYLCASKKTERTGGDTIYFGEGSWLTVV.

This clone was observed a single time. This rearrangement joins TRBV10-3 to TRBJ2-7; tentative D call: TRBD2 (6 bases). V was clipped by 4 bases and J by 3 bases, with 13 bases between them. The CDR3 totals 14 residues. In germline, CDR1 is ENHRY, CDR2 SYGVKD. The CDR3 here is CAISGGLDYYEQYF. CDR3 sequence (DNA): TGTGCCATCAGTGGGGGACTCGACTACTACGAGCAGTACTTC.

The chain joins TRBV4-1 to TRBJ2-3; D possibly corresponds to TRBD2 (7 bases). The CDR3 has 15 amino acids. The germline V and J ends were trimmed by 0 bases and 5 bases, with 12 bases remaining between them. In germline, CDR1 is MGHRA, CDR2 YSYEKL. DNA for the CDR3: TGCGCCAGCAGCCAAGAGGGAGGGGGGATAGATACGCAGTATTTT. Amino acids: CASSQEGGGIDTQYF.

This clone was picked up a small number of times. The chain uses TRBV10-2 and TRBJ2-1, with 8 bases identical to TRBD1. The length of the CDR3 is 15 residues. The germline CDR1 and CDR2 sequences are WSHSY and SAAADI. The V segment lost 2 bases and the J segment 4 bases; nucleotides outside the gene matches: 4. The DNA of the CDR3 is TGCGCCAGCAGTGAGACGGGGACAGGATACAATGAGCAGTTCTTC. Translated: CASSETGTGYNEQFF.

The rearrangement joins TRBV9 to TRBJ2-7; 8 bases line up with TRBD2. V shed 0 bases and J 0 bases; nucleotides not matched to a gene: 2. The CDR3 consists of 15 residues. CDR1 is SGDLS and CDR2 is YYNGEE in the germline V gene. CDR3 bases: TGTGCCAGCAGCGTAGCGAGCGGGGGCTCCTACGAGCAGTACTTC. Residues: CASSVASGGSYEQYF.

This chain joins TRBV6-5 and TRBJ1-1, with TRBD1 as a possible D gene (5 bases). The V gene's germline CDR1 is MNHEY and CDR2 SVGAGI. The CDR3 totals 15 residues. V was trimmed by 5 bases and J by 1 base, leaving 14 bases between them. In nucleotides, the CDR3 is TGTGCCAGCAGTCCCAAGGGGTCAGGGAACACTGAAGCTTTCTTT. Its protein product is CASSPKGSGNTEAFF.